The rows below give T cell receptor beta chains drawn from one sample of a study of blood T cell repertoires in COVID-19. The repertoire was sequenced with immunoSEQ multiplex PCR; TCRdb's copy has only in-frame clones and lacks some. The data contain around 380,000 clones, around 87% of them seen just once; the ten biggest clones take up under 1.5%. The sequencing sample was made of PBMCs or T cells enriched from blood (not recorded which). The receptor set was obtained from a man in his thirties or forties who had recovered from COVID-19. Each CDR3 is given with its conserved first and last residue. A D gene is named only where the DNA matches it firmly. Expanded clones are given a class, and other clones once, few, many or no size at all.

>-|-|14|TRBV29-1|TRBJ1-2
TGCAGCGCCAGCCCAGAGCAGGCCGCCTATGGCTACACCTTC
CSASPEQAAYGYTF
>-|-|15|TRBV6-5|TRBJ1-2
TGTGCCAGCAGTTATATTGTAGGAGATTTAGCCGGCTACACCTTC
CASSYIVGDLAGYTF
>TRBD2|-|16|TRBV10-3|TRBJ2-7
TGTGCCATCAGTGAGTCGAGTGGTAGCGGGGGGTTCGAGCAGTACTTC
CAISESSGSGGFEQYF
>-|-|14|TRBV10-3|TRBJ2-2
TGTGCCATCAGCGAACTAGCGAACACCGGGGAGCTGTTTTTT
CAISELANTGELFF
>TRBD1|-|15|TRBV2|TRBJ1-4
TGTGCCAGCCGGATTGAACAGGGACAGGTCGGCAAACTGTTTTTT
CASRIEQGQVGKLFF
>-|-|18|TRBV30|TRBJ2-1
TGTGCCTGCGGGGACAGGGCCGTCAGCGGGGGAAATTACAATGAGCAGTTCTTC
CACGDRAVSGGNYNEQFF
>-|-|13|TRBV19|TRBJ1-2
TGTGCCAGTAGAGGGACTGCTAGGGACGGCTACACCTTC
CASRGTARDGYTF
>-|-|13|TRBV7-2|TRBJ1-2
TGTGCCAGCAGCTTAGCGCTCCAGGCCGGCTACACCTTC
CASSLALQAGYTF
>-|-|13|TRBV6-5|TRBJ1-3
TGTGCCAGCGGCGGGGGATCTGGAAACACCATATATTTT
CASGGGSGNTIYF
>TRBD1|-|16|TRBV30|TRBJ1-1
TGTGCCTGGAGACGGACAGGGGCTCTAAAGAACACTGAAGCTTTCTTT
CAWRRTGALKNTEAFF
>-|-|15|TRBV9|TRBJ2-7
TGTGCCAGCAGCGTAGGGGTAGGGGTCTCCTACGAGCAGTACTTC
CASSVGVGVSYEQYF
>TRBD2|-|17|TRBV5-1|TRBJ2-5
TGCGCCAGCAGCGGGGCATTTGCGGGGGGGCCTCGGGAGACCCAGTACTTC
CASSGAFAGGPRETQYF
>-|once|13|TRBV4-1|TRBJ1-1
TGCGCCAGCAGCCTTAGACGGGTCACTGAAGCTTTCTTT
CASSLRRVTEAFF
>TRBD1|-|18|TRBV6-1|TRBJ2-7
TGTGCCAGCAGTGCAATTCGGGAGGGACAGGGGGCCGTCTACGAGCAGTACTTC
CASSAIREGQGAVYEQYF
>TRBD1|-|14|TRBV3-1/TRBV3-2|TRBJ2-7
TGTGCCAGCAGCGGCCGGGACAGGGCCTACGAGCAGTACTTC
CASSGRDRAYEQYF
>-|-|13|TRBV7-9|TRBJ2-1
TGTGCCAGCAGCTTAGCGGACAGCAATGAGCAGTTCTTC
CASSLADSNEQFF
>-|-|15|TRBV5-1|TRBJ1-1
TGCGCCAGCAGAACGGAGGGAGGCCGGAACACTGAAGCTTTCTTT
CASRTEGGRNTEAFF
>TRBD1|once|17|TRBV5-6|TRBJ2-5
TGTGCCAGCAGCTTGGCTCCCTCGACAGGGTCGGGAGAGACCCAGTACTTC
CASSLAPSTGSGETQYF
>TRBD1|-|15|TRBV7-9|TRBJ1-4
TGTGCCAGCAGCCGGCTGGGACAGGGAAATGAAAAACTGTTTTTT
CASSRLGQGNEKLFF
>TRBD1|few|17|TRBV10-3|TRBJ1-1
TGTGCCATCAGTGAGACCGGACAGGGGGAGAGGATCACTGAAGCTTTCTTT
CAISETGQGERITEAFF
>-|-|12|TRBV12-5|TRBJ2-6
TGTGCTAGTGGTTTGGATTTAGGCGGAACGACTTTC
CASGLDLGGTTF
>-|-|12|TRBV28|TRBJ2-7
TGTGCCAGCAGCCAGGGGCCCTACGAGCAGTACTTC
CASSQGPYEQYF